The clone carrying this T cell receptor (beta chain) was observed once. Antigen: not known. Trimming removed 1 base from V and 0 bases from J; junction bases left unmatched: 3. Germline lookup yields CDR1 SGHDN and CDR2 FVKESK. This CDR3 comprises 16 residues. The data derive from a study of T-cell reconstitution after alpha-beta-depleted transplantation in children. Study findings and constraints: After one year, T-cell counts and TCRbeta diversity mostly came from new T cells. Several hundred rapidly expanded clones from non-depleted graft cells reportedly supplied alpha-beta T cells about two months post-transplant.

Unique molecular identifiers were used in preparing the TCRbeta library. TCRdb redid the calling of the PCR reads with MiXCR, one entry per CDR3 protein. Here the sample spans fewer than 550,000 distinct CDR3 sequences, 9.5% to 12% being singletons. The V gene is TRBV14, the J gene TRBJ2-1, with 7 positions matching TRBD2. The input for sequencing was PBMCs, mostly from graft donor cells, taken 180 days after TCRalphabeta/CD19-depleted stem cell transplant. The sequence was obtained from a female patient between 2 and 10 years old who had a stem cell transplant for aplastic anemia, so the T cells may come from the graft donor. In DNA, the CDR3 is TGTGCCAGCAGCCAAGGACCTAGCGGCTCCTACAATGAGCAGTTCTTC. It yields the protein CASSQGPSGSYNEQFF.